The T cell receptor (beta chain) described here comes from a study of cytomegalovirus exposure and HLA in healthy donors. This CDR3 is 14 amino acids long. Trimming took off 6 bases at V and 1 base at J, with 13 bases between the two ends. In germline, CDR1 is SGHKS, CDR2 YYEKEE (reference sequence). PCR employed 60 Vbeta and 13 Jbeta primers. TCRdb's copy holds only in-frame clones and misses some; the assay was immunoSEQ multiplex PCR. The repertoire holds 200,000 to 250,000 clones, with 82% as singletons. Specimen: PBMCs. This TCR was sampled from a woman between 40 and 55 years old in good health and CMV-seropositive. The chain couples TRBV5-5 to TRBJ1-1; D is perhaps TRBD1 (5 bases). The CDR3 nucleotides are TGTGCCAGCACTCTACGGGGGGAGAACACTGAAGCTTTCTTT. It translates to CASTLRGENTEAFF. The variable domain in full, completed from reference TRBV5-5 and TRBJ1-1, reads DAGVTQSPTHLIKTRGQQVTLRCSPISGHKSVSWYQQVLGQGPQFIFQYYEKEERGRGNFPDRFSARQFPNYSSELNVNALLLGDSALYLCASTLRGENTEAFFGQGTRLTVV.